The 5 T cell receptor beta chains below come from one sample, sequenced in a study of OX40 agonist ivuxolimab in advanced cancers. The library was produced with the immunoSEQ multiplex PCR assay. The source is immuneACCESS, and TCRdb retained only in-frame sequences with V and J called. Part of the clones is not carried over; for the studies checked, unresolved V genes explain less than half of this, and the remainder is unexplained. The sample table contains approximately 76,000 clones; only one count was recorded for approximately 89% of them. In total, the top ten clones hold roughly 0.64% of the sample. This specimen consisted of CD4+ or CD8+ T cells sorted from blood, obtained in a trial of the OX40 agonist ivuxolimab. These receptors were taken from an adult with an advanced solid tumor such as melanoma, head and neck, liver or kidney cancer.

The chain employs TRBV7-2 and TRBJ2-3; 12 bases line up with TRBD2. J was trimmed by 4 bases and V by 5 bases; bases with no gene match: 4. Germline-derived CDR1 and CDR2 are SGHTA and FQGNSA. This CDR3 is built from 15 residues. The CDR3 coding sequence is TGTGCCAGCAGCCGGACTAGCGGGGCCCCAGATACGCAGTATTTT. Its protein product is CASSRTSGAPDTQYF.

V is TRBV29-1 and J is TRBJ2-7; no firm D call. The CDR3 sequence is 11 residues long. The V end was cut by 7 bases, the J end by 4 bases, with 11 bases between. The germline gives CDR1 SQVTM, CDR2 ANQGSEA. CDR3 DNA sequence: TGCAGCGCCGGAGTAGGGTACGAGCAGTACTTC. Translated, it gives CSAGVGYEQYF.

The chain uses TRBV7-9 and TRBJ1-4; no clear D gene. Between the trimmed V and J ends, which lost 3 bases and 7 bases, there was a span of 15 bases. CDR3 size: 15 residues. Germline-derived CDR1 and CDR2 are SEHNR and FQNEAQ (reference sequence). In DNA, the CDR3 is TGTGCCAGCAGCTTCCCCACGGGGTATGGTGAAAAACTGTTTTTT. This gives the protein CASSFPTGYGEKLFF.

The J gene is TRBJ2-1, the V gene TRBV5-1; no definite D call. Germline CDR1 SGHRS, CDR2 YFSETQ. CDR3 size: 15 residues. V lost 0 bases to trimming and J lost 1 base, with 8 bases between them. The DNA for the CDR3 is TGCGCCAGCAGCTTGGCGCCTGATTCCTACAATGAGCAGTTCTTC. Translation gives CASSLAPDSYNEQFF.

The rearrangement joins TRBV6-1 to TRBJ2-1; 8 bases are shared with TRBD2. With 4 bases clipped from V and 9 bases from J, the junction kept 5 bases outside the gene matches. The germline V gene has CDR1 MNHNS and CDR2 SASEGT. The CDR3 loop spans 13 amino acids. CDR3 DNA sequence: TGTGCCAGCAGTGGGGTAGCGGGATTTGAGCAGTTCTTC. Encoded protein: CASSGVAGFEQFF.